This is a list of T cell receptor beta chains from one sample in a study of beta chain features in type 1 diabetes. The data were produced by immunoSEQ multiplex PCR, yet TCRdb's version contains in-frame clones alone and is incomplete. The sample includes about 230,000 clones, 9.6% of them seen just once. Material: naive CD4+ T cells from blood. Every receptor here comes from a woman younger than 35 in good health. Each CDR3 is given with its conserved first and last residue. Each record gives: J gene, D gene, clone size, V gene, CDR3 protein, CDR3 DNA. The D gene is left open where the match is weak. A row's size may be missing; if present it is once, few, many or a size class.

j_gene: TRBJ2-1
d_gene: -
abundance: many
v_gene: TRBV29-1
CDR3aa: CSVGLLLNNEQFF
CDR3nt: TGCAGCGTTGGACTACTCCTGAACAATGAGCAGTTCTTC

j_gene: TRBJ2-5
d_gene: TRBD2
abundance: few
v_gene: TRBV30
CDR3aa: CAWRERKIAGETQYF
CDR3nt: TGTGCCTGGAGGGAAAGGAAAATAGCGGGAGAGACCCAGTACTTC

j_gene: TRBJ1-1
d_gene: TRBD1
abundance: many
v_gene: TRBV30
CDR3aa: CAWRAGTVEAFF
CDR3nt: TGTGCCTGGAGGGCGGGGACAGTTGAAGCTTTCTTT

j_gene: TRBJ2-3
d_gene: TRBD2
abundance: few
v_gene: TRBV5-1
CDR3aa: CASSSSRDPAGISDTQYF
CDR3nt: TGCGCCAGCAGCTCTTCTAGGGATCCAGCGGGAATCTCAGATACGCAGTATTTT

j_gene: TRBJ2-1
d_gene: -
abundance: -
v_gene: TRBV11-2
CDR3aa: CASSLVGLGNEQFF
CDR3nt: TGTGCCAGCAGCTTAGTTGGGCTGGGCAATGAGCAGTTCTTC

j_gene: TRBJ2-7
d_gene: -
abundance: few
v_gene: TRBV18
CDR3aa: CASSPDNYEQYF
CDR3nt: TGTGCCAGCTCACCGGACAACTACGAGCAGTACTTC

j_gene: TRBJ2-2
d_gene: -
abundance: few
v_gene: TRBV19
CDR3aa: CASSWRVMNGELFF
CDR3nt: TGTGCCAGTAGTTGGAGGGTAATGAACGGGGAGCTGTTTTTT

j_gene: TRBJ2-2
d_gene: -
abundance: few
v_gene: TRBV19
CDR3aa: CASSFSDTGELFF
CDR3nt: TGTGCCAGTAGTTTTTCTGACACCGGGGAGCTGTTTTTT

j_gene: TRBJ2-2
d_gene: -
abundance: -
v_gene: TRBV7-6
CDR3aa: CASSLGQVGTGELFF
CDR3nt: TGTGCCAGCAGCTTAGGACAGGTTGGGACCGGGGAGCTGTTTTTT

j_gene: TRBJ2-1
d_gene: -
abundance: -
v_gene: TRBV5-5
CDR3aa: CASSGGDYNEQFF
CDR3nt: TGTGCCAGCAGCGGCGGGGACTACAATGAGCAGTTCTTC

j_gene: TRBJ1-2
d_gene: TRBD1
abundance: -
v_gene: TRBV18
CDR3aa: CASSPNGQGAGYGYTF
CDR3nt: TGTGCCAGCTCACCAAACGGACAGGGGGCCGGGTATGGCTACACCTTC

j_gene: TRBJ1-5
d_gene: TRBD1
abundance: -
v_gene: TRBV28
CDR3aa: CASSFRQGAVSNQPQHF
CDR3nt: TGTGCCAGCAGTTTTCGGCAGGGGGCTGTTAGCAATCAGCCCCAGCATTTT

j_gene: TRBJ1-2
d_gene: TRBD1
abundance: -
v_gene: TRBV29-1
CDR3aa: CSVGQGEGYTF
CDR3nt: TGCAGCGTTGGGCAGGGGGAGGGCTACACCTTC

j_gene: TRBJ2-2
d_gene: -
abundance: -
v_gene: TRBV7-3
CDR3aa: CASSSDSPLNTGELFF
CDR3nt: TGTGCCAGCAGCTCCGACAGCCCCCTGAACACCGGGGAGCTGTTTTTT

j_gene: TRBJ2-1
d_gene: -
abundance: -
v_gene: TRBV18
CDR3aa: CASSPTLGSNEQFF
CDR3nt: TGTGCCAGCTCACCGACCCTTGGGAGCAATGAGCAGTTCTTC

j_gene: TRBJ2-3
d_gene: -
abundance: -
v_gene: TRBV10-3
CDR3aa: CAISSREDTQYF
CDR3nt: TGTGCCATCAGCAGCCGGGAGGATACGCAGTATTTT

j_gene: TRBJ2-7
d_gene: TRBD2
abundance: -
v_gene: TRBV6-1
CDR3aa: CASMGTSGSVEQYF
CDR3nt: TGTGCCAGCATGGGGACTAGCGGGAGTGTGGAGCAGTACTTC

j_gene: TRBJ2-7
d_gene: -
abundance: few
v_gene: TRBV11-2
CDR3aa: CASTIEGGGSYEQYF
CDR3nt: TGTGCCAGCACTATTGAGGGAGGGGGCTCCTACGAGCAGTACTTC

j_gene: TRBJ2-7
d_gene: TRBD1
abundance: -
v_gene: TRBV29-1
CDR3aa: CSGRDRGSYEQYF
CDR3nt: TGCAGCGGTAGGGACAGGGGGTCGTACGAGCAGTACTTC

j_gene: TRBJ2-1
d_gene: TRBD1
abundance: few
v_gene: TRBV15
CDR3aa: CATSRALGQGNEQFF
CDR3nt: TGTGCCACCAGCAGAGCCCTGGGACAGGGCAATGAGCAGTTCTTC

j_gene: TRBJ2-3
d_gene: -
abundance: few
v_gene: TRBV5-1
CDR3aa: CASSLEPPRNTDTQYF
CDR3nt: TGCGCCAGCAGCTTGGAGCCTCCTAGAAACACAGATACGCAGTATTTT

j_gene: TRBJ2-1
d_gene: -
abundance: many
v_gene: TRBV23-1
CDR3aa: CASRLSTGVSYNEQFF
CDR3nt: TGCGCCAGCAGACTCTCGACGGGAGTTTCCTACAATGAGCAGTTCTTC

j_gene: TRBJ1-2
d_gene: TRBD1
abundance: few
v_gene: TRBV5-1
CDR3aa: CASSWGQGDGYTF
CDR3nt: TGCGCCAGCAGCTGGGGACAGGGCGATGGCTACACCTTC

j_gene: TRBJ2-7
d_gene: TRBD2
abundance: many
v_gene: TRBV29-1
CDR3aa: CSAATSAYEQYF
CDR3nt: TGCAGCGCCGCGACTAGCGCGTACGAGCAGTACTTC

j_gene: TRBJ2-7
d_gene: -
abundance: -
v_gene: TRBV11-2
CDR3aa: CASCSSGAYEQYF
CDR3nt: TGTGCCAGCTGCAGCTCAGGGGCGTACGAGCAGTACTTC

j_gene: TRBJ1-5
d_gene: -
abundance: -
v_gene: TRBV6-5
CDR3aa: CASSSQAGSNQPQHF
CDR3nt: TGTGCCAGCAGTTCTCAGGCGGGTAGCAATCAGCCCCAGCATTTT

j_gene: TRBJ1-5
d_gene: TRBD1
abundance: few
v_gene: TRBV7-8
CDR3aa: CASSLAGGGQPQHF
CDR3nt: TGTGCCAGCAGCTTAGCAGGGGGCGGACAGCCCCAGCATTTT

j_gene: TRBJ2-5
d_gene: TRBD2
abundance: few
v_gene: TRBV5-1
CDR3aa: CASSLEGLAETQYF
CDR3nt: TGCGCCAGCAGCTTGGAGGGACTAGCGGAGACCCAGTACTTC

j_gene: TRBJ2-2
d_gene: -
abundance: -
v_gene: TRBV5-1
CDR3aa: CASSTGDKINTGELFF
CDR3nt: TGCGCCAGCAGCACCGGGGACAAGATAAACACCGGGGAGCTGTTTTTT

j_gene: TRBJ2-7
d_gene: TRBD1
abundance: few
v_gene: TRBV27
CDR3aa: CASSFNRGTDLYEQYF
CDR3nt: TGTGCCAGCAGTTTTAATAGGGGGACAGACCTCTACGAGCAGTACTTC

j_gene: TRBJ1-3
d_gene: TRBD1
abundance: few
v_gene: TRBV27
CDR3aa: CASSPGDSLLAIYF
CDR3nt: TGTGCCAGCAGTCCGGGGGACAGTCTTTTGGCCATATATTTT

j_gene: TRBJ2-6
d_gene: -
abundance: few
v_gene: TRBV6-5
CDR3aa: CASSPGWGANVLTF
CDR3nt: TGTGCCAGCAGCCCGGGGTGGGGGGCCAACGTCCTGACTTTC

j_gene: TRBJ1-1
d_gene: -
abundance: few
v_gene: TRBV7-2
CDR3aa: CASSPVPLNTEAFF
CDR3nt: TGTGCCAGCAGCCCGGTTCCTTTGAACACTGAAGCTTTCTTT

j_gene: TRBJ2-2
d_gene: TRBD2
abundance: -
v_gene: TRBV14
CDR3aa: CASSQDIMRGSAGELFF
CDR3nt: TGTGCCAGCAGCCAAGATATCATGCGGGGGAGTGCCGGGGAGCTGTTTTTT

j_gene: TRBJ2-7
d_gene: -
abundance: -
v_gene: TRBV4-2
CDR3aa: CASSQDRSYLPEQYF
CDR3nt: TGTGCCAGCAGCCAAGATCGGAGCTACCTTCCCGAGCAGTACTTC

j_gene: TRBJ1-6
d_gene: -
abundance: -
v_gene: TRBV27
CDR3aa: CASSSPGKDLHF
CDR3nt: TGTGCCAGCAGTTCCCCAGGGAAGGACCTCCACTTT

j_gene: TRBJ2-7
d_gene: -
abundance: -
v_gene: TRBV7-2
CDR3aa: CASSFFGTSAGEQYF
CDR3nt: TGTGCCAGCAGTTTTTTCGGGACATCTGCGGGCGAGCAGTACTTC

j_gene: TRBJ1-1
d_gene: -
abundance: few
v_gene: TRBV5-4
CDR3aa: CASSFPDSKNTEAFF
CDR3nt: TGTGCCAGCAGCTTCCCGGACAGCAAGAACACTGAAGCTTTCTTT

j_gene: TRBJ1-1
d_gene: TRBD1
abundance: few
v_gene: TRBV7-9
CDR3aa: CASSPLQGARNTEAFF
CDR3nt: TGTGCCAGCAGCCCCCTCCAGGGGGCGCGGAACACTGAAGCTTTCTTT

j_gene: TRBJ2-5
d_gene: TRBD2
abundance: few
v_gene: TRBV7-7
CDR3aa: CASSLLAAGGPVVSQYF
CDR3nt: TGTGCCAGCAGCTTGCTTGCAGCGGGAGGGCCCGTAGTGAGCCAGTACTTC

j_gene: TRBJ1-5
d_gene: -
abundance: -
v_gene: TRBV9
CDR3aa: CASSVDGYSNQPQHF
CDR3nt: TGTGCCAGCAGCGTAGACGGGTATAGCAATCAGCCCCAGCATTTT

j_gene: TRBJ2-2
d_gene: TRBD2
abundance: -
v_gene: TRBV5-4
CDR3aa: CASRPSGNGELFF
CDR3nt: TGTGCCAGCAGACCTAGCGGGAACGGGGAGCTGTTTTTT

j_gene: TRBJ2-1
d_gene: -
abundance: few
v_gene: TRBV6-1
CDR3aa: CASSEFQDSRYSEQFF
CDR3nt: TGTGCCAGCAGTGAATTTCAGGACTCCCGCTACAGTGAGCAGTTCTTC

j_gene: TRBJ1-1
d_gene: -
abundance: -
v_gene: TRBV29-1
CDR3aa: CSGIPGHYNTEAFF
CDR3nt: TGCAGCGGCATTCCGGGACATTATAACACTGAAGCTTTCTTT

j_gene: TRBJ1-1
d_gene: -
abundance: -
v_gene: TRBV2
CDR3aa: CARFSVRYTEAFF
CDR3nt: TGTGCCAGGTTTTCGGTCCGATACACTGAAGCTTTCTTT

j_gene: TRBJ1-5
d_gene: -
abundance: few
v_gene: TRBV23-1
CDR3aa: CASSQSPGPKRQPQHF
CDR3nt: TGCGCCAGCAGTCAATCACCAGGTCCCAAACGGCAGCCCCAGCATTTT

j_gene: TRBJ2-5
d_gene: -
abundance: few
v_gene: TRBV4-2
CDR3aa: CASSQDVSKETQYF
CDR3nt: TGTGCCAGCAGCCAAGATGTGAGTAAGGAGACCCAGTACTTC

j_gene: TRBJ1-6
d_gene: TRBD1
abundance: -
v_gene: TRBV6-6
CDR3aa: CASSPMTGRNSPLHF
CDR3nt: TGTGCCAGCAGCCCAATGACAGGGCGGAATTCACCCCTCCACTTT

j_gene: TRBJ2-1
d_gene: -
abundance: few
v_gene: TRBV30
CDR3aa: CAWSAPRRGLYNEQFF
CDR3nt: TGTGCCTGGAGTGCGCCCCGCCGAGGACTCTACAATGAGCAGTTCTTC

j_gene: TRBJ1-1
d_gene: -
abundance: -
v_gene: TRBV27
CDR3aa: CASSLSHADTEAFF
CDR3nt: TGTGCCAGCAGTTTGAGTCACGCCGACACTGAAGCTTTCTTT